This entry features one T cell receptor (beta chain) sequence. It lacks a known antigen. There are no base qualities to consult, and no much larger clone falls within one base. The germline V gene provides CDR1 SGHRS and CDR2 YFSETQ. Ends trimmed: V by 4 bases, J by 5 bases; bases unmatched to a gene: 12. Measured from the cysteine to the phenylalanine, the CDR3 is 17 residues long. Just the 51-base CDR3 DNA is kept, in frame starting at base 1. TCRbeta CDR3 regions were amplified from genomic DNA using the immunoSEQ Assay, a bias-controlled multiplex PCR. Concerning the study's data processing: The number of nucleated cells in each sample was estimated from the amplification of reference gene primers within the assay. Sequence reads were collapsed and filtered to measure the absolute abundance of every unique TCRbeta CDR3 rearrangement. For each sample, productive Simpson clonality was calculated as the square root of Simpson's diversity index across productive rearrangements. TCRdb retrieved this table from immuneACCESS and kept in-frame rearrangements only. Not all clones are present; in checked studies, unresolved V genes account for under half, and no reason is known for the remainder. From that table come the V and J calls and clone size; the DNA was used to work out D and trimming. The sample contains roughly 100,000 clones, 75% to 90% of them found a single time. The ten largest account for roughly 4.1% of the sample.

This entry belongs to a study of blood T cell repertoires in COVID-19 (dated by TCRdb to the early 2020s). Background on the whole study: Samples covering the acute and convalescent phases of COVID-19 were provided by collaborators in the United States, Italy and Spain. Where available, HLA class I and class II types were taken from metadata supplied by the sample provider and were not determined by assay-based typing. The repertoires were made available in a free public database intended to serve as a resource for research on the immune response to SARS-CoV-2. The samples were drawn from the first 160 participants of the ongoing ImmuneRACE study and from about 1,200 subjects provided by 6 global collaborators. A de-identified subject ID, COVID-19 status, age in years and sex were almost always included in the sample metadata. The material from the prospective study consisted of cDNA or gDNA derived from T cells, B-cell-depleted T cells, or PBMCs. The dataset comprised deeply sampled blood TCRbeta repertoires from subjects exposed to, actively infected with, or recovered from COVID-19.

General findings and caveats noted by the study authors: How much clinical and demographic metadata was included differed by source and by participant, and the metadata was provided uncurated.

Collaborating institutions collected whole blood in K2EDTA tubes following their own protocols. For TCRbeta analysis, collaborator samples were shipped as frozen whole blood, as isolated PBMCs, or as DNA extracted from either sample type. This sequence originates from a human donor in a cohort sampled during active COVID-19. The sequenced material came from peripheral blood. The chain uses TRBV5-1 and TRBJ1-2; 12 nucleotides in the junction match TRBD1. The DNA sequence reads TGCGCCAGCAGCCTGAACCCACCGGGACAGGGGGCTTATGGCTACACCTTC. Its coded protein is CASSLNPPGQGAYGYTF.